This is a list of T cell receptor beta chains from one sample in a study of cytomegalovirus exposure and HLA in healthy donors. Sequencing used immunoSEQ multiplex PCR; TCRdb keeps in-frame clones, though not all of them. The sample holds a few hundred thousand clones, just over 85% seen once. Sequencing was performed on PBMCs. Source of these receptors: a woman under 30 in good health and CMV-seronegative. Both conserved end residues are part of each CDR3. Fields, in order: V gene, CDR3 protein.

>TRBV27
CASRGLADEETQYF
>TRBV15
CATSRSEEGTYEQYF
>TRBV4-1
CASSQEGTGGIGETQYF
>TRBV5-8
CASSAMGGVNTEAFF
>TRBV27
CASSLRTGNGYTF
>TRBV19
CASNGLSGNTIYF
>TRBV27
CASSPGLAENTGELFF
>TRBV25-1
CASSEWAETQYF
>TRBV7-8
CASSLGRFGERNQPQHF
>TRBV29-1
CSVDGGRGDEQYF
>TRBV19
CATFSGTSTDTQYF